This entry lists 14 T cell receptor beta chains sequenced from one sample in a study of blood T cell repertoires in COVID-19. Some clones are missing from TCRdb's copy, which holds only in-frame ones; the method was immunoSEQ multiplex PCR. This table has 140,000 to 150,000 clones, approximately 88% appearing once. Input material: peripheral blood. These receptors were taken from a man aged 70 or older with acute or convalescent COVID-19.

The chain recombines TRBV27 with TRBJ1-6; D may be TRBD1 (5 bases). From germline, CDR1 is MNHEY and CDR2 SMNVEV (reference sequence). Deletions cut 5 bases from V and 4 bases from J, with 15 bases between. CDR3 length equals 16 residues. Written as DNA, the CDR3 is TGTGCCAGCAGTGCCGACAGAACTGTTTATAATTCACCCCTCCACTTT. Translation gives CASSADRTVYNSPLHF.

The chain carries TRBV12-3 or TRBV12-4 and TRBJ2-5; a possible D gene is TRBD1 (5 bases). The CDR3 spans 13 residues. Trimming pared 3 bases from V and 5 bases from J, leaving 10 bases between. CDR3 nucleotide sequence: TGTGCCAGCAGTTTGGGGCGTTGGGAGACCCAGTACTTC. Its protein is CASSLGRWETQYF.

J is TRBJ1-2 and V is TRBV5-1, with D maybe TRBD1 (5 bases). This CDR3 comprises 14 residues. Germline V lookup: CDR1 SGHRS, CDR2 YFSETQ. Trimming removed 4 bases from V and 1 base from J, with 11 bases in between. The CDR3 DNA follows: TGCGCCAGCAGCCGGGACTCCGTTAACTATGGCTACACCTTC. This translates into CASSRDSVNYGYTF.

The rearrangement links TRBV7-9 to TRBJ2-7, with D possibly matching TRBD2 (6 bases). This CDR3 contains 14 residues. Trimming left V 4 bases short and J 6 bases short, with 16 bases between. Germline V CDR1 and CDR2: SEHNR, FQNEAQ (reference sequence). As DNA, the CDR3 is TGTGCCAGCAGCTCGGCGAACCGGGGGTCCGAGCAGTACTTC. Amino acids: CASSSANRGSEQYF.

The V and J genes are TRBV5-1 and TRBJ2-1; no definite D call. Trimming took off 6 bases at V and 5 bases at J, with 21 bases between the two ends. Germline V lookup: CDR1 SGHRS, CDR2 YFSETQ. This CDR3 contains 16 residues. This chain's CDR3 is CASMLEQPLAHNEQFF. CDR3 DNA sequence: TGCGCCAGCATGTTAGAACAGCCTTTGGCGCACAATGAGCAGTTCTTC.

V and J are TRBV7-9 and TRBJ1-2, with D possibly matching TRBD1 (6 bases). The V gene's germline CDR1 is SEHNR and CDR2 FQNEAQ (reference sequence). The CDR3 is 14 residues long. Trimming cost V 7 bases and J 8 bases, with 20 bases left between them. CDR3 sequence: CASTRGGALGGYTF. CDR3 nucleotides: TGTGCCAGCACCCGAGGGGGGGCCCTTGGCGGCTACACCTTC.

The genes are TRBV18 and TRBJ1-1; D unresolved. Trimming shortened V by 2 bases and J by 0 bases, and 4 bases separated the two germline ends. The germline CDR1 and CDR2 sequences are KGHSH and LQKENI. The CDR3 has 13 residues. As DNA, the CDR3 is TGTGCCAGCTCACCAGGCCTGAACACTGAAGCTTTCTTT. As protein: CASSPGLNTEAFF. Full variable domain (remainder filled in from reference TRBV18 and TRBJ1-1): NAGVMQNPRHLVRRRGQEARLRCSPMKGHSHVYWYRQLPEEGLKFMVYLQKENIIDESGMPKERFSAEFPKEGPSILRIQQVVRGDSAAYFCASSPGLNTEAFFGQGTRLTVV.

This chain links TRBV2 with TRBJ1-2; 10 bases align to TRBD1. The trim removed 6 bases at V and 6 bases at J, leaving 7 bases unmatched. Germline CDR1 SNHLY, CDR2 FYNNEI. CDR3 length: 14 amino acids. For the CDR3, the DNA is TGTGCCAGCAGCCAGCGACAGGGGGCTGATGGCTACACCTTC. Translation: CASSQRQGADGYTF.

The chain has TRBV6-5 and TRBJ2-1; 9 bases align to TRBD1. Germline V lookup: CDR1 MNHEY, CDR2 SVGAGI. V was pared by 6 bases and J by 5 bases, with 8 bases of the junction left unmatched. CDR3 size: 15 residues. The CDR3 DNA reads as TGTGCCAGCAGCCCCGGACAGGGGATAGACAATGAGCAGTTCTTC. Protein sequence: CASSPGQGIDNEQFF.

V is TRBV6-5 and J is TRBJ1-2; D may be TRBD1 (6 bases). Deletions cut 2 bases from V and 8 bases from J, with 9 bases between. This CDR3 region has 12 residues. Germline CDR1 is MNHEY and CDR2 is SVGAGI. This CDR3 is CASSYGGAGYTF. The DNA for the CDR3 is TGTGCCAGCAGTTACGGGGGGGCAGGCTACACCTTC.

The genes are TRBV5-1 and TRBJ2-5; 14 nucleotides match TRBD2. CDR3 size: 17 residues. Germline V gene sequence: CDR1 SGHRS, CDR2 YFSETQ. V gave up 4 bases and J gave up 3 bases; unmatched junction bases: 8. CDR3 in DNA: TGCGCCAGCAGCCGTTCGACTAGCGGGAGGGCCAAAGAGACCCAGTACTTC. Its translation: CASSRSTSGRAKETQYF.

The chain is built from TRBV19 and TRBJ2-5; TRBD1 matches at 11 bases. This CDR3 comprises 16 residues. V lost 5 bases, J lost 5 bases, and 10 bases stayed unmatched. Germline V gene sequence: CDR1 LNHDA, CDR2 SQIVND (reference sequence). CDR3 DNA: TGTGCCAGTAGTTTCGGACAGGGGGCATTACGGGAGACCCAGTACTTC. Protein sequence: CASSFGQGALRETQYF.

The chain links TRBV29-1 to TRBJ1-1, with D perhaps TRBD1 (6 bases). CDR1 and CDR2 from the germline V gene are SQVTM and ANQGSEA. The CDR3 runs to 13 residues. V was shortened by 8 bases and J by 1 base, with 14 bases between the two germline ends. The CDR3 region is CSYLGDTNTEAFF. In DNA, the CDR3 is TGCAGCTATCTCGGGGACACGAACACTGAAGCTTTCTTT.

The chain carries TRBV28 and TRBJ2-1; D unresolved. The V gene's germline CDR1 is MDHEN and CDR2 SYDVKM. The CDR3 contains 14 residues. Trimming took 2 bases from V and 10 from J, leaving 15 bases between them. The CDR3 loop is CASSLSGGLLEQFF. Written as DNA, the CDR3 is TGTGCCAGCAGTTTAAGTGGCGGCCTTCTAGAGCAGTTCTTC.